This TCR beta chain stems from a study of T cells after yellow fever vaccination. In making TCR cDNA, 5'RACE template switching added a universal primer site and UMIs to it. TCRdb passed the 5' RACE reads through MiXCR, listing each CDR3 protein once. This sample carries under 600,000 distinct CDR3 sequences, approximately 13% of them seen once, and the ten largest clones take roughly 13%. Of note for this clonotype: Antigen: not known.

Findings and caveats of the study: Contaminants from the bulk population, in the form of abundant clonotypes, could be found in FACS-sorted repertoires. Few clonotypes appeared in both CD4 and CD8 compartments.

Germline lookup yields CDR1 LGHDT and CDR2 YNNKEL (reference sequence). V was clipped by 1 base and J by 0 bases; unmatched bases: 5. The CDR3 extends over 16 amino acids. This TCR derives from a man aged 25-45 years who received the YFV17D yellow fever vaccine. The gene calls are TRBV3-1 and TRBJ2-5, with TRBD2 matching over 7 bases. The specimen comprised PBMCs, sampled on the day of the yellow fever booster vaccination. This CDR3 reads CASSQAGGGHQETQYF. CDR3 DNA: TGTGCCAGCAGCCAAGCGGGAGGTGGTCACCAAGAGACCCAGTACTTC.